Listed below are T cell receptor beta chains from one sample, sequenced in a study of blood T cell repertoires in COVID-19. The data were produced by immunoSEQ multiplex PCR, yet TCRdb's version contains in-frame clones alone and is incomplete. The sample contains approximately 36,000 clones, about 88% of which appear only once. Sequencing used peripheral blood. All receptors derive from a human donor in a cohort sampled during active COVID-19. CDR3s include the opening cysteine and the closing phenylalanine or tryptophan. D genes are given only for firm matches. Where a row states a size, it is once, few, many or the class of an expanded clone; other rows omit it.

v_gene	abundance	len	j_gene	d_gene	CDR3nt	CDR3aa
TRBV18	-	17	TRBJ2-7	-	TGTGCCAGCTCACCACTTAAAGAGGGCCCCAGCTCCTACGAGCAGTACTTC	CASSPLKEGPSSYEQYF
TRBV29-1	-	15	TRBJ2-4	TRBD1	TGCAGCGTTGAGGGACAGGGTGGGGCCAAAAACATTCAGTACTTC	CSVEGQGGAKNIQYF
TRBV6-6	-	13	TRBJ2-5	-	TGTGCCAGCGGTTTAGGGAGGTCGGAGACCCAGTACTTC	CASGLGRSETQYF
TRBV5-1	-	15	TRBJ1-1	-	TGCGCCAGCAGCTTGAGCGTCAGGGTGAACACTGAAGCTTTCTTT	CASSLSVRVNTEAFF
TRBV5-1	-	13	TRBJ2-2	-	TGCGCCAGCAGATCCAGGGGGGCCGGGGAGCTGTTTTTT	CASRSRGAGELFF
TRBV7-7	few	15	TRBJ1-4	TRBD1	TGTGCTAGCAGCTTTCTAAGACAGGGAGAGGAAAAACTGTTTTTT	CASSFLRQGEEKLFF
TRBV7-2	-	15	TRBJ2-3	-	TGTGCCAGCAGCTTTGTTGCAATAGGCACAGATACGCAGTATTTT	CASSFVAIGTDTQYF
TRBV5-1	-	14	TRBJ1-1	TRBD1	TGCGCCAGCAGCTTACAGGGGGGTTCGACTGAAGCTTTCTTT	CASSLQGGSTEAFF
TRBV5-1	-	14	TRBJ1-4	-	TGCGCCAGCAGCTTGGCGTTAACTAATGAAAAACTGTTTTTT	CASSLALTNEKLFF
TRBV28	-	15	TRBJ1-5	TRBD1	TGTGCCAGCAGTAGAGGGGGCGCGAGTCCTCAGCCCCAGCATTTT	CASSRGGASPQPQHF
TRBV10-3	-	13	TRBJ1-2	-	TGTGCCATCACCATGACCGGGGAGGATGGCTACACCTTC	CAITMTGEDGYTF
TRBV18	few	18	TRBJ2-1	TRBD1	TGTGCCAGCTCAATTACTTTCGGGACAGGGACCCCCTACAATGAGCAGTTCTTC	CASSITFGTGTPYNEQFF
TRBV29-1	once	14	TRBJ1-2	-	TGCAGCGTTGAAGACCACAGGGTGCAAGATGGCTACACCTTC	CSVEDHRVQDGYTF
TRBV4-1	once	15	TRBJ2-5	-	TGCGCCAGCAGCCAAGAATACAGGGAGGGAGAGACCCAGTACTTC	CASSQEYREGETQYF
TRBV2	-	13	TRBJ2-7	TRBD1	TGTGCCAGCAGGGGGACAGGGTCCTACGAGCAGTACTTC	CASRGTGSYEQYF
TRBV6-1	-	14	TRBJ1-1	-	TGTGCCAGCAGTGAAGGGGGGCGACCGTTTGAAGCTTTCTTT	CASSEGGRPFEAFF
TRBV28	-	14	TRBJ2-7	-	TGTGCCAGCAGTTTCTTGGGCAGGGAGGCCGAGCAGTACTTC	CASSFLGREAEQYF
TRBV15	-	14	TRBJ2-3	-	TGTGCCACCAGCAGAGATCTACAGGGCCATACGCAGTATTTT	CATSRDLQGHTQYF
TRBV10-3	once	14	TRBJ1-1	TRBD1	TGTGCCATCAGTATACAGGGGGTGAACACTGAAGCTTTCTTT	CAISIQGVNTEAFF
TRBV3-1/TRBV3-2	-	18	TRBJ2-3	TRBD2	TGTGCCAGCAGCCAAGATGGGGGACTAGCTCTTTGGACAGATACGCAGTATTTT	CASSQDGGLALWTDTQYF
TRBV7-9	-	17	TRBJ1-5	TRBD1	TGTGCCAGCAGCTTCGGGGACAGTTCCTATAGCAATCAGCCCCAGCATTTT	CASSFGDSSYSNQPQHF
TRBV18	-	16	TRBJ1-2	TRBD1	TGTGCCAGCTCACCCCAGGAGGGGGCGACTAATAGGGGCTACACCTTC	CASSPQEGATNRGYTF
TRBV6-1	-	17	TRBJ1-6	-	TGTGCCAGCAGTGAAAGGAGGGACGCCGGGCCGAAGTCACCCCTCCACTTT	CASSERRDAGPKSPLHF
TRBV29-1	-	16	TRBJ2-1	-	TGCAGCGCTGCCGTGGTAGCGGATCGCTCCTACAATGAGCAGTTCTTC	CSAAVVADRSYNEQFF
TRBV6-5	-	14	TRBJ1-4	TRBD1	TGTGCCAGCAGTAAAACAGGGGGAAATGAAAAACTGTTTTTT	CASSKTGGNEKLFF
TRBV5-6	-	12	TRBJ1-2	-	TGTGCCAGCAGCACAGGCCCCTATGGCTACACCTTC	CASSTGPYGYTF
TRBV28	-	15	TRBJ1-4	-	TGTGCCAGCAGGGGAGGGGGACGTCTTAATGAAAAACTGTTTTTT	CASRGGGRLNEKLFF
TRBV3-1/TRBV3-2	-	16	TRBJ1-1	-	TGTGCCAGCAGCCAAGATGGCGGACACGTTAGAGCAAGGACTTTCTTT	CASSQDGGHVRARTFF
TRBV7-9	-	16	TRBJ2-2	-	TGTGCCAGCACCCTCCCGTGGACTATCAACACCGGGGAGCTGTTTTTT	CASTLPWTINTGELFF
TRBV7-9	-	19	TRBJ2-1	TRBD2	TGTGCCAGCAGCTTAGGAAACTTGCGGGGGGGCAGCTTTTACAATGAGCAGTTCTTC	CASSLGNLRGGSFYNEQFF
TRBV7-9	-	19	TRBJ2-1	TRBD2	TGTGCCAGCAGCATCCCGGGACTAGCGGGGGGGGTTGGGCCGAATGAGCAGTTCTTC	CASSIPGLAGGVGPNEQFF
TRBV2	-	14	TRBJ1-3	-	TGTGCCAGCAGAGGGGCCCTCTCTGGAAACACCATATATTTT	CASRGALSGNTIYF
TRBV28	-	14	TRBJ2-7	-	TGTGCCAGCAGTATAAGTCTAGCCAGCCACGAGCAGTACTTC	CASSISLASHEQYF
TRBV5-1	-	14	TRBJ1-1	-	TGCGCCAGCAGCGTGTCAGGGGCGAACACTGAAGCTTTCTTT	CASSVSGANTEAFF
TRBV4-2	-	17	TRBJ2-5	-	TGTGCCAGCAGCCAAGTGGCCCGACAGAAAAACCAAGAGACCCAGTACTTC	CASSQVARQKNQETQYF
TRBV6-6	-	12	TRBJ2-7	-	TGTGCCAGCAGTTACTCGGGAGGCGAGCAGTACTTC	CASSYSGGEQYF
TRBV6-1	-	13	TRBJ2-5	-	TGTGCCAGCAGTGAACAGGGTCAAGAGACCCAGTACTTC	CASSEQGQETQYF
TRBV7-9	-	15	TRBJ2-7	TRBD2	TGTGCCAGCAGCTTAAGCGGGGGCAGGGCCTACGAGCAGTACTTC	CASSLSGGRAYEQYF
TRBV9	-	15	TRBJ2-5	TRBD2	TGTGCCAGCAGCATAAGCGGGGGGGGTTGGGAGACCCAGTACTTC	CASSISGGGWETQYF
TRBV9	-	14	TRBJ1-2	-	TGTGCCAGCAGCGGGACCGCCGCGGGGTATGGCTACACCTTC	CASSGTAAGYGYTF
TRBV4-2	-	16	TRBJ2-3	-	TGTGCCAGCAGCCAAGAACCGCGGGGATTCACAGATACGCAGTATTTT	CASSQEPRGFTDTQYF
TRBV2	-	11	TRBJ1-2	-	TGTGCCAGTCGGTACGACTATGGCTACACCTTC	CASRYDYGYTF
TRBV12-3/TRBV12-4	-	13	TRBJ2-1	TRBD2	TGTGCCAGCAGCAGCGGGGTAGAGGGTGAGCAGTTCTTC	CASSSGVEGEQFF
TRBV7-8	-	15	TRBJ2-7	TRBD1	TGTGCCAGCAGGGCCGTAGGGGACAGGGAGTACAAGCAGTACTTC	CASRAVGDREYKQYF
TRBV10-1	-	16	TRBJ2-1	TRBD2	TGCGCCAGCAGTGAGGCTAGCGGCTTTTCCTACAATGAGCAGTTCTTC	CASSEASGFSYNEQFF
TRBV7-9	once	15	TRBJ1-6	TRBD1	TGTGCCAGCAGCTCGCCAGGGGGCCGGGATTCACCCCTCCACTTT	CASSSPGGRDSPLHF
TRBV11-2	-	18	TRBJ2-5	TRBD2	TGTGCCAGCAGCCCCGGGCGAACTAGCGGGGCCGTCGGGGAGACCCAGTACTTC	CASSPGRTSGAVGETQYF
TRBV4-1	-	15	TRBJ1-4	TRBD1	TGCGCCAGCAGCCACACAGGGGATGAAGAAGAAAAACTGTTTTTT	CASSHTGDEEEKLFF
TRBV19	-	15	TRBJ1-1	-	TGTGCCAGTAGTATTGTTAAGGTTGCGGGGACTGAAGCTTTCTTT	CASSIVKVAGTEAFF
TRBV6-5	-	14	TRBJ1-2	TRBD1	TGTGCCAGCAGTTACAACAGGGGGCTTAACGGCTACACCTTC	CASSYNRGLNGYTF
TRBV28	-	12	TRBJ1-5	-	TGTGCCAGCAGCCCCCCGGATCAGCCCCAGCATTTT	CASSPPDQPQHF
TRBV3-1/TRBV3-2	-	14	TRBJ1-1	-	TGTGCCAGCAGCCACCTCACAGGGAACACTGAAGCTTTCTTT	CASSHLTGNTEAFF
TRBV3-1/TRBV3-2	-	12	TRBJ1-2	-	TGTGCCAGCGGGGGGGTAGCCTATGGCTACACCTTC	CASGGVAYGYTF
TRBV5-6	-	15	TRBJ1-4	-	TGTGCCAGCAGCCCCGGGGGGCTGGGCACTGAAAAACTGTTTTTT	CASSPGGLGTEKLFF
TRBV19	-	14	TRBJ2-2	-	TGTGCCAGTAGGGAACAGGGGAACACCGGGGAGCTGTTTTTT	CASREQGNTGELFF
TRBV9	-	13	TRBJ1-1	-	TGTGCCAGCAGCGCCAGTGGTAGGGGAGAAGCTTTCTTT	CASSASGRGEAFF
TRBV2	-	15	TRBJ2-7	-	TGTGCCAGCAGTGACGCAGGGGGGAGGACCTACGAGCAGTACTTC	CASSDAGGRTYEQYF
TRBV3-1/TRBV3-2	once	14	TRBJ1-2	-	TGTGCCAGCAGCCAGCTCGCAGGGAACTATGGCTACACCTTC	CASSQLAGNYGYTF
TRBV5-1	-	16	TRBJ2-2	TRBD2	TGCGCCAGCAGCACGGGGACTAGCGGGAGGACCGGGGAGCTGTTTTTT	CASSTGTSGRTGELFF